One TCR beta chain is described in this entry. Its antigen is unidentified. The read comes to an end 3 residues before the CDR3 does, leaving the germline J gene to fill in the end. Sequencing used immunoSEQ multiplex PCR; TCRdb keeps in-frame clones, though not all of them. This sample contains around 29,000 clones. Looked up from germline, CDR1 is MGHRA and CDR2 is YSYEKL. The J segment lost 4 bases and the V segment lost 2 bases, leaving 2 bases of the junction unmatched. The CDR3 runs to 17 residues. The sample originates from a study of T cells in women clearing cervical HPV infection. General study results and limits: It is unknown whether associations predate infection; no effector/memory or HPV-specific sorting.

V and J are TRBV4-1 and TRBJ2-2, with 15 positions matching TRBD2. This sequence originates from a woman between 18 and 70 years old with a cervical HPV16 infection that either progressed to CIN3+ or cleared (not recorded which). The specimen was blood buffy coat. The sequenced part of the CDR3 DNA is TGCGCCAGCAGCCAACGGACTAGCGGGGGGGCCACCGGGGAG. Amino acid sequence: CASSQRTSGGATGE. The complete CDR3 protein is CASSQRTSGGATGELFF.